The 5 T cell receptor beta chains in this list originate from one sample, sequenced in a study of breast tumors, draining lymph nodes, adjacent tissues. TCRdb passed the multiplex PCR reads through MiXCR, listing each CDR3 protein once. The table lists roughly 130,000 distinct CDR3 sequences, 20% of them singletons. Axillary draining lymph nodes of breast cancer patients supplied the node samples. Input material: axillary lymph node tissue. These receptors were collected from a female donor with breast cancer. Some clones in this sample may be carry-over from other donors' samples.

There are many counts of this clonotype. V gene TRBV2 combines with J gene TRBJ1-4, with 11 nucleotides matching TRBD1. There are 14 residues in the CDR3. J was trimmed by 7 bases and V by 10 bases; bases with no gene match: 8. The V gene's germline CDR1 is SNHLY and CDR2 FYNNEI. The CDR3 spells CATYSGTGGEKLFF. CDR3 bases: TGTGCCACCTATTCCGGGACAGGGGGTGAAAAACTGTTTTTT.

This clonotype came up a few times. This may come from a read error, since a much larger clone is one base off. The chain links TRBV6-6 to TRBJ1-3, with D perhaps TRBD1 (6 bases). Germline CDR1 and CDR2: MNHNY and SVGAGI (reference sequence). This CDR3 region has 14 residues. The CDR3 region has the DNA TGTGCCAGCAACTTCGACAGGACTGGAAACACCATGTATTTT. As protein: CASNFDRTGNTMYF.

A word on this clonotype: A clone one base away is much larger, so this may be a read error. This chain links TRBV7-9 with TRBJ1-5, with no clear D. CDR1 is SEHNR, CDR2 FQNEAQ, per germline (reference sequence). The V end was cut by 1 base, the J end by 1 base, with 14 bases between. The CDR3 has 17 amino acids. The CDR3 nucleotides read TGTGCCAGCAGCTTAGTAAACGCAGGTGTGAGCAATCAGCCCCAGCATTTT. Translation gives CASSLVNAGVSNQPQHF.

This clonotype was seen many times. The V gene is TRBV6-1, the J gene TRBJ2-3; D possibly corresponds to TRBD1 (6 bases). CDR1 is MNHNS and CDR2 is SASEGT in the germline V gene. The germline V and J ends were trimmed by 4 bases and 1 base, with 9 bases remaining between them. This CDR3 spans 14 amino acids. Here the CDR3 DNA reads TGTGCCAGCAGTGGAGGACAGCGCACAGATACGCAGTATTTT. This translates into CASSGGQRTDTQYF.

In the case of this clonotype: A much more abundant neighbour one base away suggests this may be a read error. The chain combines TRBV12-3 or TRBV12-4 with TRBJ2-3; 11 positions agree with TRBD2. The CDR3 length is 16 residues. The CDR3 sequence is CASSRLAGTGTGTQYF. The DNA of the CDR3 is TGTGCCAGCAGTAGACTAGCGGGGACGGGCACAGGTACGCAGTATTTT.